This T cell receptor (beta chain) is from a study of cytomegalovirus exposure and HLA in healthy donors. Study-level findings and limits: CMV serostatus alone was available as immune exposure information. A later analysis linked a missense DCLRE1C variant to TCR beta V- and J-gene trimming. Among TCR beta chains, those listed as cytomegalovirus-associated numbered roughly 150.

The germline V gene has CDR1 SGHAT and CDR2 FQDESV (reference sequence). The CDR3 spans 14 residues. Unmatched junction bases numbered 8, after V lost 5 bases and J lost 9 bases. About this clone: Its antigen is undetermined.

The PCR was carried out with 60 Vbeta primers and 13 Jbeta primers. Assay used: immunoSEQ multiplex PCR; TCRdb lists only in-frame clones, some missing. This repertoire includes about 110,000 clones. Material: PBMCs. The chain combines TRBV11-1 with TRBJ2-1, with 9 positions matching TRBD2. The TCR comes from a man in his forties or fifties in good health and CMV-seropositive. The DNA of the CDR3 is TGTGCCAGCAGCCCGCGGGAGGGCTGGGTTGAGCAGTTCTTC. Translation: CASSPREGWVEQFF. Supplemented by reference TRBV11-1 and TRBJ2-1, the full variable domain reads EAEVAQSPRYKITEKSQAVAFWCDPISGHATLYWYRQILGQGPELLVQFQDESVVDDSQLPKDRFSAERLKGVDSTLKIQPAELGDSAMYLCASSPREGWVEQFFGPGTRLTVL.